Sequencing of this T cell receptor beta chain was carried out in a study of response to subunit inactivated influenza vaccine. Of note for this clonotype: What it recognizes is unknown.

Each CDR3 protein gets one entry after TCRdb re-called the RT-PCR reads with MiXCR. The data show about half a million distinct CDR3 sequences, 6.5% to 8% seen once. Findings and caveats of the study: With each seasonal influenza vaccination, the authors suggested, few new T cells are recruited.

V lost 2 bases, J lost 8 bases, and 15 bases lay in between. This CDR3 contains 14 residues. The germline gives CDR1 PRHDT, CDR2 FYEKMQ (reference sequence). The sample in question was PBMCs from blood, obtained approximately 25 months after vaccination. This clonotype was sampled from a man between 50 and 69 years old who received an inactivated influenza vaccine. V is TRBV13 and J is TRBJ1-2; no firm D call. The CDR3 loop is CASSLWSDSPGYTF. In nucleotides, the CDR3 is TGTGCCAGCAGCTTATGGTCGGACTCTCCCGGCTACACCTTC.